The entry that follows covers one TCR beta chain sequence. How the authors handled the data: Amplification with reference gene primers provided the estimates of nucleated cell counts. The repertoire was sequenced with immunoSEQ multiplex PCR; TCRdb's copy has only in-frame clones and lacks some. V, J and clone size are those of that table, while D and trimming were read from the DNA. The data show approximately 220,000 clones, over 70% seen once. The CDR3 covers 18 residues. V was shortened by 3 bases and J by 6 bases, with 23 bases between the two germline ends. The data stem from a study of blood T cell repertoires in COVID-19. Across the whole study: Samples taken during acute and convalescent COVID-19 were collected in the United States, Italy and Spain. Nucleic acid was either cDNA or gDNA, and it came from T cells, B-cell-depleted T cells, or PBMCs.

The V and J genes are TRBV23-1 and TRBJ1-4; D unresolved. Being an ORF, TRBV23-1 has a function that is uncertain. This TCR was recovered from a man aged 35 to 55 with acute or convalescent COVID-19. Sequencing was carried out using peripheral blood. This CDR3 reads CASSHILHINGSDEKLFF. CDR3 coding DNA: TGCGCCAGCAGTCACATACTCCACATTAACGGGAGTGATGAAAAACTGTTTTTT.